The rows below give T cell receptor beta chains drawn from one sample of a study of T-cell reconstitution after alpha-beta-depleted transplantation in children. TCRdb re-derived calls from the PCR reads in MiXCR, one entry per CDR3 protein. The table records roughly 610,000 distinct CDR3 sequences, roughly a tenth of them present only once. This sample comprised PBMCs from the stem cell graft donor, obtained from the stem cell graft. The receptors originated from a human donor who donated a stem cell graft to a child with acute myeloid leukemia. CDR3s include the opening cysteine and the closing phenylalanine or tryptophan. The D gene is left open where the match is weak. A clone size is listed for some rows: how often the clone was seen (once, few, many), or a class if it is expanded.

DNA: TGCAGCGTTGAACTATACGGGAGGGCCTCCAGTGAGCAGTTCTTC
CDR3: CSVELYGRASSEQFF
size: many
J: TRBJ2-1
D: TRBD2
V: TRBV29-1

DNA: TGTGCCAGCAGGGGGACAGCCCGGGATGAGCAGTTCTTC
CDR3: CASRGTARDEQFF
size: NA
J: TRBJ2-1
D: TRBD1
V: TRBV6-1

DNA: TGTGCCAGCAGTCCCAGGGGCGAACAGTTCTTC
CDR3: CASSPRGEQFF
size: many
J: TRBJ2-1
D: NA
V: TRBV7-2

DNA: TGTGCCTGGAGCCGGGACTCCAGGGAAAAACTGTTTTTT
CDR3: CAWSRDSREKLFF
size: NA
J: TRBJ1-4
D: NA
V: TRBV30

DNA: TGTGCCACCAGTGGGTACAGCAATCAGCCCCAGCATTTT
CDR3: CATSGYSNQPQHF
size: NA
J: TRBJ1-5
D: NA
V: TRBV24-1

DNA: TGTGCCTGGAGTGTAAATGGGGGGCAGTTCTTC
CDR3: CAWSVNGGQFF
size: NA
J: TRBJ2-1
D: NA
V: TRBV30

DNA: TGTGCCAGCAGCTTGGAGGGCAGAGAAGAGACCCAGTACTTC
CDR3: CASSLEGREETQYF
size: few
J: TRBJ2-5
D: NA
V: TRBV5-5

DNA: TGTGCCAGTAAGACAGGGTTTCAGCCCCAGCATTTT
CDR3: CASKTGFQPQHF
size: NA
J: TRBJ1-5
D: TRBD1
V: TRBV12-3/TRBV12-4

DNA: TGTGCCAGCAGCTCGGGTTGGCGGGAGGGCATGAATGAGCAGTTCTTC
CDR3: CASSSGWREGMNEQFF
size: few
J: TRBJ2-1
D: TRBD2
V: TRBV9

DNA: TGTGCCAGCAGGAGTACTTGGTTCTACGAGCAGTACTTC
CDR3: CASRSTWFYEQYF
size: NA
J: TRBJ2-7
D: NA
V: TRBV7-8

DNA: TGTGCCAGCAGCTTAGGAGGGTGGGACCCCTCTGGAAACACCATATATTTT
CDR3: CASSLGGWDPSGNTIYF
size: few
J: TRBJ1-3
D: NA
V: TRBV7-9

DNA: TGCAGTGCTAGTCAAAGGGGAGGCCGTAGCACAGATACGCAGTATTTT
CDR3: CSASQRGGRSTDTQYF
size: few
J: TRBJ2-3
D: NA
V: TRBV20-1

DNA: TGTGCCAGCAGCTTAGCGGCGTGGGAGGGGAATGAGCAGTTCTTC
CDR3: CASSLAAWEGNEQFF
size: many
J: TRBJ2-1
D: TRBD2
V: TRBV7-9

DNA: TGTGCCAGCAGCTCACAAGCGTTGACTAAAGAGACCCAGTACTTC
CDR3: CASSSQALTKETQYF
size: many
J: TRBJ2-5
D: NA
V: TRBV7-6

DNA: TGTGCCACCAGCAGAGGGGAGCGGAGCACAGATACGCAGTATTTT
CDR3: CATSRGERSTDTQYF
size: NA
J: TRBJ2-3
D: NA
V: TRBV15

DNA: TGTGCCAGCACAGACAGGGAAGGTTCACCCCTCCACTTT
CDR3: CASTDREGSPLHF
size: NA
J: TRBJ1-6
D: TRBD1
V: TRBV27

DNA: TGCGCCAGCAGCTCCCACACGGGCGGGATCCTCGATGAGCAGTTCTTC
CDR3: CASSSHTGGILDEQFF
size: NA
J: TRBJ2-1
D: NA
V: TRBV5-1

DNA: TGCAGTGCTCCAGGGCCTGACTCCTACGAGCAGTACTTC
CDR3: CSAPGPDSYEQYF
size: many
J: TRBJ2-7
D: NA
V: TRBV20-1

DNA: TGTGCCAGCAGTGACCCGGGTTACAGCCCCAACTATGGCTACACCTTC
CDR3: CASSDPGYSPNYGYTF
size: few
J: TRBJ1-2
D: NA
V: TRBV28

DNA: TGTGCCAGCAGCCAATTACGCGCAGGGTTTATGAATCAGCCCCAGCATTTT
CDR3: CASSQLRAGFMNQPQHF
size: NA
J: TRBJ1-5
D: NA
V: TRBV16

DNA: TGTGCCATCAGACGAGGCACTGAAGCTTTCTTT
CDR3: CAIRRGTEAFF
size: NA
J: TRBJ1-1
D: NA
V: TRBV10-3

DNA: TGTGCCAGCAGGCTAGCGGGAGTGGCGAATGAGCAGTTCTTC
CDR3: CASRLAGVANEQFF
size: few
J: TRBJ2-1
D: TRBD2
V: TRBV2

DNA: TGTGCCAGCAGCACCAGGCTAGCGGGAGGGCCCGGGCAGTTCTTC
CDR3: CASSTRLAGGPGQFF
size: once
J: TRBJ2-1
D: TRBD2
V: TRBV11-2

DNA: TGTGCCAGCAAACCAATAAGGACAGCCCGTGACGAGCAGTACTTC
CDR3: CASKPIRTARDEQYF
size: NA
J: TRBJ2-7
D: NA
V: TRBV6-2/TRBV6-3

DNA: TGTGCCAGCAGTCCCTTTATAGCGGGAATCAACGAGCAGTACTTC
CDR3: CASSPFIAGINEQYF
size: once
J: TRBJ2-7
D: TRBD2
V: TRBV6-1

DNA: TGTGCCAGCAGCTTAGGGGCGGCTAGCTCCTACGAGCAGTACTTC
CDR3: CASSLGAASSYEQYF
size: many
J: TRBJ2-7
D: NA
V: TRBV7-2

DNA: TGCAGCGTTGAAGAACGGATGTCGGATATTGGCTACACCTTC
CDR3: CSVEERMSDIGYTF
size: few
J: TRBJ1-2
D: NA
V: TRBV29-1

DNA: TGTGCCAGCAGGGGCTGGACTAGCCAGGGACAGGGGCAGTTCTTC
CDR3: CASRGWTSQGQGQFF
size: many
J: TRBJ2-1
D: NA
V: TRBV12-3/TRBV12-4

DNA: TGCAGCCAAACTAGCGGGGAGACCCAGTACTTC
CDR3: CSQTSGETQYF
size: NA
J: TRBJ2-5
D: TRBD2
V: TRBV29-1

DNA: TGTGCCAGCAGTTTTTCTAGCGGAACAGATACGCAGTATTTT
CDR3: CASSFSSGTDTQYF
size: few
J: TRBJ2-3
D: TRBD2
V: TRBV12-3/TRBV12-4

DNA: TGCGCCAGCAGCCAGGACAGGGGCCCATCCTTC
CDR3: CASSQDRGPSF
size: NA
J: TRBJ2-7
D: TRBD1
V: TRBV4-3

DNA: TGTGCCATCAGTGACGGACAGGACTATGGCTACACCTTC
CDR3: CAISDGQDYGYTF
size: NA
J: TRBJ1-2
D: TRBD1
V: TRBV10-3

DNA: TGTGCCATCTCTAGACTTGCTTCCTACAATGAGCAGTTCTTC
CDR3: CAISRLASYNEQFF
size: NA
J: TRBJ2-1
D: NA
V: TRBV10-3

DNA: TGTGCCAGCAGCCCCCGGGGGGGAGCAACTAATGAAAAACTGTTTTTT
CDR3: CASSPRGGATNEKLFF
size: few
J: TRBJ1-4
D: NA
V: TRBV7-2

DNA: TGTGCCAGCATCGACAGGGGAGATCAGCCCCAGCATTTT
CDR3: CASIDRGDQPQHF
size: few
J: TRBJ1-5
D: TRBD1
V: TRBV6-2/TRBV6-3

DNA: TGCGCCAGCAGCCAAGATGGTCCCGGATTGGCCTACGAGCAGTACTTC
CDR3: CASSQDGPGLAYEQYF
size: few
J: TRBJ2-7
D: NA
V: TRBV4-3

DNA: TGCGCCAGCAGCTTGGCAGGGGGGAATACGCAGTATTTT
CDR3: CASSLAGGNTQYF
size: few
J: TRBJ2-3
D: NA
V: TRBV5-1

DNA: TGTGCCAGCACCGGACTCGGGACAGGGAGCTCAAACCCCTACGAGCAGTACTTC
CDR3: CASTGLGTGSSNPYEQYF
size: many
J: TRBJ2-7
D: TRBD1
V: TRBV12-3/TRBV12-4

DNA: TGTGCCAGCGGGACTAGCGTCCAAGAGACCCAGTACTTC
CDR3: CASGTSVQETQYF
size: NA
J: TRBJ2-5
D: TRBD2
V: TRBV2

DNA: TGTGCCAGCAGTGACTGGTGGGGCCGCAACACCATATCTTTT
CDR3: CASSDWWGRNTISF
size: NA
J: TRBJ1-3
D: NA
V: TRBV6-4

DNA: TGCAGTGCTAGAGATCTCGGAAGGGAGGCTAATGAAAAACTGTTTTTT
CDR3: CSARDLGREANEKLFF
size: NA
J: TRBJ1-4
D: NA
V: TRBV20-1

DNA: TGCAGCGGAGGGGGCCAGGATGGCTACACCTTC
CDR3: CSGGGQDGYTF
size: many
J: TRBJ1-2
D: TRBD1
V: TRBV29-1